This T cell receptor beta chain was obtained from a study of Tregs in tolerant kidney transplant recipients. Study-wide context: The nonmyeloablative bone marrow transplants came from related graft donors, with transient mixed chimerism.

Method: immunoSEQ multiplex PCR; TCRdb's copy keeps in-frame clones and lacks some. The sample shows about 110,000 clones, around 89% of them seen only once. Unstimulated Tregs (CD4+CD25+CD127-) and CD4+CD25- non-Tregs were sorted from PBMCs. V gave up 5 bases and J gave up 8 bases; unmatched junction bases: 6. Germline-derived CDR1 and CDR2 are LNHDA and SQIVND (reference sequence). The length of the CDR3 is 13 residues. Points from the study as a whole: For some patients, primers changed over time, blocking nucleotide-level comparison. The small number of patients limits these findings pending further validation.

Concerning this clone: Antigen specificity is unknown.

This receptor was taken from a human donor who received a combined kidney and bone marrow transplant. This chain uses TRBV19 with TRBJ1-2; 9 positions match TRBD1. The sequenced sample was CD4+ T cells from blood, obtained before the transplant. CDR3 sequence reads: CASSGQGYVGYTF. As DNA, the CDR3 is TGTGCCAGTAGTGGACAGGGGTATGTGGGCTACACCTTC.